This record looks at one T cell receptor (beta chain) sequence and its context. Germline CDR1 reads SGHRS; CDR2 reads YFSETQ. CDR3 size: 15 residues. Trimming took 0 bases from V and 7 from J, leaving 11 bases between them. Adult donors, all healthy and HIV-negative, had no recent acute infections or vaccinations. Unsorted PBMCs provided DNA that was sequenced on ten immunoSEQ deep assay plates. Libraries were prepared by immunoSEQ multiplex PCR; TCRdb keeps only in-frame clonotypes and omits some of them. The sample lists roughly 510,000 clones, over 75% occurring once. The source of the sample is a study of shared clonotypes between healthy human individuals.

The chain couples TRBV5-1 to TRBJ1-6; weak D call: TRBD1 (6 bases). The sample consisted of PBMCs. The sequence came from a woman between 40 and 50 years old in good health. Some clones in this sample may be carry-over from other donors' samples. The CDR3 DNA reads as TGCGCCAGCAGCTTGGGCGGGGGCGAGAATTCACCCCTCCACTTT. Translation: CASSLGGGENSPLHF.